Sequencing of this T cell receptor (beta chain) was carried out in a study of regulatory T cells in long-lasting Graves disease. TCR beta libraries were built with iRepertoire HTBI primers and Arm-PCR of CDR3 regions. TCRdb used MiXCR to reprocess the multiplex PCR reads, holding one entry per CDR3 protein. The profile covers roughly 500,000 distinct CDR3 sequences, with approximately 15% appearing a single time and roughly 10% taken by the ten largest. Described time point: newly diagnosed GD, antithyroid drugs for less than 3 months. The TCR library was made from RNA extracted from PBMCs. This clonotype was counted many times. The same sample was also used in a study of T cells in Graves' hyperthyroidism and ophthalmopathy.

Sample: peripheral blood mononuclear cells (PBMCs), taken at new diagnosis, from a patient treated with antithyroid drugs. The sequence was obtained from a young man with Graves disease.

The CDR3: CSARGPGVAGGRNEQFF. For the CDR3, the DNA is TGCAGTGCTAGGGGACCTGGAGTAGCGGGAGGACGCAATGAGCAGTTCTTC. The chain couples TRBV20-1 to TRBJ2-1; TRBD2 aligns across 10 bases. The V segment lost 3 bases and the J segment 6 bases; nucleotides outside the gene matches: 14. CDR1 is DFQATT, CDR2 SNEGSKA, per germline (reference sequence). The CDR3 is made up of 17 amino acids.